These 2 T cell receptor beta chains came from one sample sequenced in a study of response to subunit inactivated influenza vaccine. TCRdb called the RT-PCR reads again in MiXCR, with one record for every CDR3 protein. Here the sample spans just under 550,000 distinct CDR3 sequences, under 25% being singletons. The same specimen was also included in a second study, on T cells expressing NK-cell markers. That paper states: Production of TCR beta cDNA relied on 5'RACE template switching with UMIs.

Here the sequenced sample was CD4+ T cells sorted from PBMCs, taken 12 days after vaccination. All receptors come from a man between 45 and 60 years old who received an inactivated influenza vaccine.

The DNA for the CDR3 is TGTGCCAGCAGCCCAGGTGGGGGACTAGCTTCCGCAGATACGCAGTATTTT. Translation: CASSPGGGLASADTQYF. The chain employs TRBV11-2 and TRBJ2-3; 9 bases are shared with TRBD2. The CDR3 is 17 residues long. The V gene end was trimmed by 5 bases and the J gene end by 4 bases; junction bases not matched to a gene: 13. Germline V lookup: CDR1 SGHAT, CDR2 FQNNGV.

The V call is TRBV27, the J call TRBJ2-6; D not certain. Germline assignment: CDR1 MNHEY and CDR2 SMNVEV (reference sequence). The V and J ends lost 6 bases and 4 bases respectively, with 10 bases between them. This CDR3 contains 14 residues. CDR3 in amino acids: CASRTVTGANVLTF. The CDR3 coding sequence is TGTGCCAGCAGAACAGTTACCGGGGCCAACGTCCTGACTTTC.